These 32 T cell receptor beta chains share one sample of origin, sequenced in a study of control samples from healthy donors and cancer patients. Clones were read by immunoSEQ multiplex PCR, and TCRdb kept only the in-frame ones, dropping some. The sample contains over 100,000 clones, approximately 89% of which appear only once. The material sequenced was blood. These receptors were taken from a man aged 40-49 years in good health.

The chain recombines TRBV3-1 (or the pseudogene TRBV3-2) with TRBJ1-1, with D possibly being TRBD1 (5 bases). CDR1 LGHDT and CDR2 YNNKEL come from the germline V gene (reference sequence). The CDR3 runs 15 residues. V was cut by 3 bases and J by 2 bases, with 13 bases left in between. In DNA form, the CDR3 reads TGTGCCAGCAGCCACTCCGGGACCCCTAACACTGAAGCTTTCTTT. This sequence encodes CASSHSGTPNTEAFF.

The rearrangement uses TRBV7-9 and TRBJ1-2; D remains unclear. Trimming stripped 0 bases from V and 0 bases from J, with 5 bases between. The CDR3 loop spans 14 amino acids. Germline assignment: CDR1 SEHNR and CDR2 FQNEAQ (reference sequence). CDR3 amino acids: CASSLANSNYGYTF. The CDR3, as DNA: TGTGCCAGCAGCTTAGCCAACTCTAACTATGGCTACACCTTC. Variable domain in full (rest from reference TRBV7-9 and TRBJ1-2): DTGVSQNPRHKITKRGQNVTFRCDPISEHNRLYWYRQTLGQGPEFLTYFQNEAQLEKSRLLSDRFSAERPKGSFSTLEIQRTEQGDSAMYLCASSLANSNYGYTFGSGTRLTVV.

The V and J genes are TRBV25-1 and TRBJ1-2; 8 bases match TRBD1. The J segment lost 7 bases and the V segment lost 2 bases, leaving 9 bases of the junction unmatched. Germline-derived CDR1 and CDR2 are MGHDK and SYGVNS. This CDR3 has 15 residues. The CDR3 is CASSELDRALGGYTF. CDR3 DNA: TGTGCCAGCAGTGAACTGGACAGGGCTTTGGGTGGCTACACCTTC.

V gene TRBV3-1 (or the pseudogene TRBV3-2) combines with J gene TRBJ1-2, with 7 positions matching TRBD1. The CDR3 is 15 residues long. CDR1 and CDR2 (germline): LGHDT, YNNKEL (reference sequence). V dropped 4 bases and J dropped 8; count of bases not matched to a gene: 13. CDR3 sequence: CASSPRQGWREGYTF. The CDR3 DNA is TGTGCCAGCAGCCCACGACAGGGTTGGAGAGAAGGCTACACCTTC.

This chain links TRBV7-2 with TRBJ1-4; TRBD1 is a possible D gene (6 bases). Germline values: CDR1 SGHTA, CDR2 FQGNSA. The CDR3 sequence is 15 residues long. V was trimmed by 1 base and J by 6 bases, leaving 12 bases between them. In DNA form, the CDR3 reads TGTGCCAGCAGCTTAGTAGTTGGGGGGCATGAAAAACTGTTTTTT. This encodes CASSLVVGGHEKLFF.

This clone occurred once. The chain employs TRBV11-2 and TRBJ1-3, with D unresolved. The germline V gene encodes CDR1 SGHAT and CDR2 FQNNGV. The V gene lost 4 bases and the J gene lost 0 bases, with 16 bases spanning the gap. CDR3 length equals 17 residues. This CDR3 reads CASSSSWHPNSGNTIYF. For the CDR3, the DNA is TGTGCCAGCAGCTCGAGCTGGCACCCGAACTCTGGAAACACCATATATTTT. Variable domain in full (rest from reference TRBV11-2 and TRBJ1-3): EAGVAQSPRYKIIEKRQSVAFWCNPISGHATLYWYQQILGQGPKLLIQFQNNGVVDDSQLPKDRFSAERLKGVDSTLKIQPAKLEDSAVYLCASSSSWHPNSGNTIYFGEGSWLTVV.

The J gene is TRBJ1-2, the V gene TRBV14; a possible D gene is TRBD1 (5 bases). The germline V gene has CDR1 SGHDN and CDR2 FVKESK. V lost 0 bases to trimming and J lost 0 bases, with 5 bases between them. This CDR3 is 14 amino acids long. As DNA, the CDR3 is TGTGCCAGCAGCCAAGAGGGACCTAACTATGGCTACACCTTC. Translated: CASSQEGPNYGYTF.

This clone has a single count. V and J are TRBV3-1 (or the pseudogene TRBV3-2) and TRBJ2-5, with 7 bases identical to TRBD2. Losses at the gene ends were 1 base for V and 1 base for J; bases not matched to a gene: 9. The germline gives CDR1 LGHDT, CDR2 YNNKEL (reference sequence). This CDR3 is built from 17 residues. As DNA, the CDR3 is TGTGCCAGCAGCCAAGGTCTGGGGGGGGGTGGCCAAGAGACCCAGTACTTC. Its protein is CASSQGLGGGGQETQYF.

The chain carries TRBV7-8 and TRBJ1-6, with D unclear. V shed 0 bases and J shed 6 bases, with 9 bases lying between them. CDR1 is SGHVS, CDR2 FQNEAQ, per germline. The length of the CDR3 is 15 residues. The CDR3 spells CASSLAVNSNSPLHF. The DNA for the CDR3 is TGTGCCAGCAGCTTAGCCGTCAATTCTAATTCACCCCTCCACTTT.

This sequence joins TRBV13 and TRBJ2-7; 13 bases agree with TRBD2. CDR3 length: 17 amino acids. Per the germline V gene, CDR1 is PRHDT and CDR2 is FYEKMQ (reference sequence). The V and J ends lost 5 bases and 0 bases, in that order; junction bases with no gene match: 7. DNA for the CDR3: TGTGCCAGCAGCCGGGGGACTAGCGGGGATAGCTCCTACGAGCAGTACTTC. It yields the protein CASSRGTSGDSSYEQYF.

This clone was seen more than once but under ten times. The chain combines TRBV6-1 with TRBJ2-7; D remains ambiguous. Germline assignment: CDR1 MNHNS and CDR2 SASEGT. Trimming removed 3 bases at V and 6 bases at J, with 6 bases between. This CDR3 comprises 11 residues. The CDR3 DNA sequence: TGTGCCAGCAGTGATGGTGTCGAGCAGTACTTC. Encoded protein: CASSDGVEQYF.

The chain couples TRBV12-5 to TRBJ1-1; D ambiguous. Germline CDR1 is LGHNT and CDR2 is FRNRAP. Trimming removed 4 bases at V and 4 bases at J, with 19 bases between. CDR3 length equals 16 residues. The CDR3 DNA is TGTGCTAGTGGTTCCCGGGCCTACGGGGTTTTCACTGAAGCTTTCTTT. This codes for CASGSRAYGVFTEAFF. The full variable domain, rest sourced from reference TRBV12-5 and TRBJ1-1, is DARVTQTPRHKVTEMGQEVTMRCQPILGHNTVFWYRQTMMQGLELLAYFRNRAPLDDSGMPKDRFSAEMPDATLATLKIQPSEPRDSAVYFCASGSRAYGVFTEAFFGQGTRLTVV.

V gene TRBV6-5 combines with J gene TRBJ1-2, with 9 nucleotides matching TRBD1. J lost 8 bases, V lost 6 bases, and 10 bases had no gene match. The CDR3 spans 14 residues. Germline lookup yields CDR1 MNHEY and CDR2 SVGAGI. The CDR3 nucleotides read TGTGCCAGCAGCATAACCGGGACAGGGAGAGGCTACACCTTC. Translated: CASSITGTGRGYTF.

This clone was recorded once. The chain carries TRBV7-2 and TRBJ2-7; D gene uncertain. The V gene lost 2 bases and the J gene lost 3 bases, with 11 bases spanning the gap. Germline V lookup: CDR1 SGHTA, CDR2 FQGNSA. The CDR3 spans 14 residues. CDR3: CASSLSGQNYEQYF. The CDR3 nucleotides are TGTGCCAGCAGCTTATCTGGCCAGAACTACGAGCAGTACTTC.

The chain links TRBV7-9 to TRBJ1-5, with D maybe TRBD1 (5 bases). The V gene's germline CDR1 is SEHNR and CDR2 FQNEAQ (reference sequence). V was cut by 1 base and J by 3 bases, with 7 bases left in between. The CDR3 extends over 14 amino acids. CDR3 protein: CASSLGQYNQPQHF. CDR3 bases: TGTGCCAGCAGCTTAGGACAGTACAATCAGCCCCAGCATTTT. Combining the CDR3 with reference TRBV7-9 and TRBJ1-5 gives the whole variable domain DTGVSQNPRHKITKRGQNVTFRCDPISEHNRLYWYRQTLGQGPEFLTYFQNEAQLEKSRLLSDRFSAERPKGSFSTLEIQRTEQGDSAMYLCASSLGQYNQPQHFGDGTRLSIL.

The chain employs TRBV24-1 and TRBJ2-1, with 15 nucleotides matching TRBD2. Germline V gene data show CDR1 as KGHDR and CDR2 as SFDVKD. This CDR3 spans 16 amino acids. After removal of 5 bases from V and 7 bases from J, the junction contained 5 bases not matched to a gene. The CDR3 protein is CATSAGLAGGQNEQFF. CDR3 bases: TGTGCCACCAGTGCCGGACTAGCGGGGGGGCAAAATGAGCAGTTCTTC.

The J gene is TRBJ1-1, the V gene TRBV7-3, with D possibly matching TRBD1 (5 bases). V lost 2 bases and J 4 bases, leaving 11 bases between the germline ends. Germline-derived CDR1 and CDR2 are SGHTA and FQGTGA. This CDR3 spans 14 amino acids. The CDR3 nucleotides are TGTGCCAGCAGCTTATTGCCAGGGACCACTGAAGCTTTCTTT. Its protein product is CASSLLPGTTEAFF.

The CDR3 DNA is TGCAGCGTTGAAGATCGCAGGGTGAGCTATGGCTACACCTTC. This gives the protein CSVEDRRVSYGYTF. The chain carries TRBV29-1 and TRBJ1-2, with D possibly TRBD1 on 5 matching bases. The length of the CDR3 is 14 residues. Germline CDR1 reads SQVTM; CDR2 reads ANQGSEA. V gave up 0 bases and J gave up 4 bases, with 12 bases separating them.

This clone appeared a single time. The V call is TRBV7-3, the J call TRBJ2-1; maybe TRBD1 (6 bases). Trimming cost V 5 bases and J 9 bases, with 20 bases left between them. The CDR3 has 15 amino acids. The germline V gene has CDR1 SGHTA and CDR2 FQGTGA. CDR3: CASSPQGQGTGEQFF. In nucleotides, the CDR3 is TGTGCCAGCAGCCCACAGGGTCAAGGTACAGGTGAGCAGTTCTTC.

The V call is TRBV18, the J call TRBJ1-1, with D perhaps matching TRBD1 (5 bases). V lost 6 bases, J lost 1 base, and 12 bases lay in between. Per germline, CDR1 KGHSH and CDR2 LQKENI. This CDR3 comprises 14 residues. CDR3 amino acids: CASSTGGSNTEAFF. In DNA form, the CDR3 reads TGTGCCAGCTCCACTGGGGGGTCGAACACTGAAGCTTTCTTT.

The chain combines TRBV7-9 with TRBJ2-1; 10 positions match TRBD1. The ends lost 1 base at V and 7 bases at J; junction bases unmatched: 7. The germline CDR1 and CDR2 sequences are SEHNR and FQNEAQ (reference sequence). This CDR3 region has 16 residues. Written as DNA, the CDR3 is TGTGCCAGCAGCTTAGTGATGGGGACAGGGGATAATGAGCAGTTCTTC. Residues: CASSLVMGTGDNEQFF.

V and J are TRBV4-1 and TRBJ1-5; D remains ambiguous. V dropped 0 bases and J dropped 7 bases, with 13 bases sitting between them. This CDR3 has 15 amino acids. Germline CDR1 MGHRA, CDR2 YSYEKL. Here the CDR3 DNA reads TGCGCCAGCAGCCAAGATCCGCAGTCCAGACAGCCCCAGCATTTT. Amino acids: CASSQDPQSRQPQHF.

V is TRBV5-8 and J is TRBJ1-1, with a possible D match to TRBD1 (6 bases). Germline V lookup: CDR1 SGHTS, CDR2 YDEGEE. The CDR3 is made up of 15 amino acids. V was pared by 4 bases and J by 1 base, with 14 bases between. The CDR3 here is CASSQGTPKNTEAFF. CDR3 sequence (DNA): TGTGCCAGCAGCCAGGGGACACCGAAGAACACTGAAGCTTTCTTT.

The CDR3 loop reads CASSKTGGGEKLFF. The CDR3 nucleotides are TGTGCCAGCAGCAAGACAGGGGGCGGTGAAAAACTGTTTTTT. This chain uses TRBV28 with TRBJ1-4; 10 bases map to TRBD1. The germline gives CDR1 MDHEN, CDR2 SYDVKM. The CDR3 covers 14 residues. Trimming removed 6 bases from V and 7 bases from J; junction bases left unmatched: 5.

The gene calls are TRBV7-2 and TRBJ2-7; the D is unclear. V was pared by 1 base and J by 2 bases, with 9 bases between. The CDR3 spans 14 residues. CDR1 and CDR2 from the germline V gene are SGHTA and FQGNSA. CDR3 region: CASSLVSGPYEQYF. CDR3 bases: TGTGCCAGCAGCTTAGTGTCAGGACCCTACGAGCAGTACTTC.

The V call is TRBV19, the J call TRBJ2-5, with 9 nucleotides matching TRBD1. Germline values: CDR1 LNHDA, CDR2 SQIVND (reference sequence). Losses at the gene ends were 5 bases for V and 3 bases for J; bases not matched to a gene: 4. The CDR3 totals 14 residues. The CDR3 protein is CASSPWTGEETQYF. In nucleotides, the CDR3 is TGTGCCAGTAGTCCCTGGACAGGGGAAGAGACCCAGTACTTC. Based on the CDR3 plus reference TRBV19 and TRBJ2-5, the full variable domain is DGGITQSPKYLFRKEGQNVTLSCEQNLNHDAMYWYRQDPGQGLRLIYYSQIVNDFQKGDIAEGYSVSREKKESFPLTVTSAQKNPTAFYLCASSPWTGEETQYFGPGTRLLVL.

V and J are TRBV10-1 and TRBJ1-6; D gene ambiguous. V was cut by 5 bases and J by 7 bases, with 6 bases left in between. The CDR3 has 12 amino acids. From germline, CDR1 is WNHNN and CDR2 SYGVQD (reference sequence). The CDR3 region is CASSTGNSPLHF. CDR3 in DNA: TGCGCCAGCAGTACGGGGAATTCACCCCTCCACTTT.

The rearrangement joins TRBV7-2 to TRBJ2-6, with unresolved D. Trimming took 6 bases from V and 2 from J, leaving 11 bases between them. CDR1 is SGHTA and CDR2 is FQGNSA in the germline V gene. The CDR3 is made up of 15 amino acids. The CDR3 bases are TGTGCCAGCAGTCAAACAGTTACTGGGGCCAACGTCCTGACTTTC. Translating it yields CASSQTVTGANVLTF.

V gene TRBV5-4 combines with J gene TRBJ1-3; a weak D match, TRBD1 (5 bases). Trimming took off 4 bases at V and 5 bases at J, with 13 bases between the two ends. Germline V gene lookup returns CDR1 SGHNT and CDR2 YYREEE (reference sequence). This CDR3 comprises 14 residues. The CDR3 protein is CASSSPGPRNTIYF. The CDR3 DNA reads TGTGCCAGCAGCAGCCCGGGACCCCGAAACACCATATATTTT.

The chain carries TRBV7-9 and TRBJ1-2, with 8 bases aligning to TRBD1. Germline values: CDR1 SEHNR, CDR2 FQNEAQ (reference sequence). There are 14 residues in the CDR3. J gave up 8 bases and V 5 bases, and 10 bases lay outside the gene matches. The CDR3 sequence is CASSQNRGKYGYTF. DNA of the CDR3: TGTGCCAGCAGCCAAAACAGGGGGAAATACGGCTACACCTTC. The full variable domain, rest sourced from reference TRBV7-9 and TRBJ1-2, is DTGVSQNPRHKITKRGQNVTFRCDPISEHNRLYWYRQTLGQGPEFLTYFQNEAQLEKSRLLSDRFSAERPKGSFSTLEIQRTEQGDSAMYLCASSQNRGKYGYTFGSGTRLTVV.

This rearrangement joins TRBV19 to TRBJ2-3; 11 bases match TRBD2. Trimming took 9 bases from V and 3 from J; bases not matched to a gene: 5. Germline values: CDR1 LNHDA, CDR2 SQIVND (reference sequence). The CDR3 is 14 amino acids. The CDR3 coding sequence is TGTGCCAGGGCAACTAGCGGGAGAACAGATACGCAGTATTTT. This translates into CARATSGRTDTQYF.

This clone was detected only once. The chain joins TRBV27 to TRBJ1-1; D ambiguous. CDR3 length: 15 amino acids. Trimming cost V 5 bases and J 4 bases, with 17 bases left between them. Per the germline V gene, CDR1 is MNHEY and CDR2 is SMNVEV (reference sequence). This CDR3 is CASSPHVPLGTEAFF. DNA for the CDR3: TGTGCCAGCAGTCCCCACGTTCCCTTGGGCACTGAAGCTTTCTTT.